This paragraph covers one T cell receptor beta chain sequence. Its antigen is not known. The source of the sample is a study of shared clonotypes between healthy human individuals. Germline values: CDR1 MGHDK, CDR2 SYGVNS. V lost 5 bases, J lost 1 base, and 8 bases lay in between. The CDR3 length is 13 residues. Libraries were prepared by immunoSEQ multiplex PCR; TCRdb keeps only in-frame clonotypes and omits some of them. The data hold around 690,000 clones, with less than 95% observed a single time. Study-wide points: The authors expected sequencing depth to affect clonotype sharing among donors.

Sequenced input: memory CD8+ T cells from PBMCs. Specified subset: CD45RO+ cells pooled with CCR7-negative TemRA cells. V gene TRBV25-1 combines with J gene TRBJ1-1; no firm D call. The receptor was isolated from a man between 18 and 29 years old in good health. Some clones in this sample may be carry-over from other donors' samples. CDR3 residues: CASSSDGNTEAFF. The DNA for the CDR3 is TGTGCCAGCAGTTCGGACGGGAACACTGAAGCTTTCTTT.